A single T cell receptor (beta chain) is shown here with its context. Antigen unknown. This entry comes from a study of cytomegalovirus exposure and HLA in healthy donors. The primer mix had 60 Vbeta and 13 Jbeta primers. The protocol was immunoSEQ multiplex PCR, while the TCRdb copy is restricted to in-frame clones and leaves out a portion. This sample's clone table lists 150,000 to 200,000 clones. V trimming: 4 bases; J trimming: 0 bases; junction bases outside the gene matches: 4. The CDR3 contains 16 residues. CDR1 is MNHNS and CDR2 is SASEGT in the germline V gene. Study-level findings and limits: TCR beta sequences reportedly predicted the HLA-A and HLA-B alleles of most subjects accurately. The authors later found TCR association rates varying by HLA locus, with DRB1 most and HLA-C fewest. Productive status was seen about 90% or about 30% of the time for most TCR beta V segments in an earlier analysis.

The origin of this receptor is a woman between 18 and 30 years old in good health and CMV-seropositive. Sample: PBMCs. This rearrangement joins TRBV6-1 to TRBJ1-2, with 11 bases fitting TRBD1. CDR3 sequence: CASSAGQGGPNYGYTF. The CDR3, as DNA: TGTGCCAGCAGTGCGGGACAGGGGGGACCTAACTATGGCTACACCTTC.